This note documents a single T cell receptor (beta chain) sequence. Its antigen is not identified. This record comes from a study of T cell responses to AZD1222 COVID-19 vaccine. Notes on the study in general: Compared with day 0, the breadth and depth of the Spike-specific TCR repertoire rose significantly after two doses of AZD1222. No repertoire was sampled before or during the peak T cell response, only after it.

Sequencing used immunoSEQ multiplex PCR; TCRdb keeps in-frame clones, though not all of them. Counted here are under 150,000 clones, around 94% occurring once; the ten biggest clones make up 9.3%. This CDR3 has 14 amino acids. The V gene's germline CDR1 is MNHEY and CDR2 SVGEGT. V was trimmed by 6 bases and J by 5 bases, leaving 11 bases between them. The sequencing used peripheral blood, collected 28 days after the second AZD1222 dose. The rearrangement joins TRBV6-2 or TRBV6-3 to TRBJ1-6; the D is unclear. The receptor was derived from an adult who received the AZD1222 COVID-19 vaccine. Here the CDR3 DNA reads TGTGCCAGCAGCAACGCGGGGAATAATTCACCCCTCCACTTT. Encoded protein: CASSNAGNNSPLHF.